This TCR beta chain was documented in a study of blood T cell repertoires in COVID-19. The CDR3 has 17 residues. Germline V CDR1 and CDR2: KGHSH, LQKENI. V was pared by 6 bases and J by 0 bases, with 19 bases between. Participants, roughly 18 to 89 years old, spanned 25 or so US areas. Sequencing was performed with immunoSEQ multiplex PCR; in TCRdb, only in-frame clones are kept and a portion is missing. Here the sample spans a few hundred thousand clones, roughly 87% being singletons. The specimen sequenced was PBMCs or T cells enriched from blood (not recorded which). The V and J genes are TRBV18 and TRBJ2-3; unclear D gene. The receptor's source is a woman aged 30 to 39 who had recovered from COVID-19. This chain's CDR3 is CASSRSPLSASTDTQYF. CDR3 coding DNA: TGTGCCAGCTCCCGATCGCCTTTAAGCGCTAGCACAGATACGCAGTATTTT.